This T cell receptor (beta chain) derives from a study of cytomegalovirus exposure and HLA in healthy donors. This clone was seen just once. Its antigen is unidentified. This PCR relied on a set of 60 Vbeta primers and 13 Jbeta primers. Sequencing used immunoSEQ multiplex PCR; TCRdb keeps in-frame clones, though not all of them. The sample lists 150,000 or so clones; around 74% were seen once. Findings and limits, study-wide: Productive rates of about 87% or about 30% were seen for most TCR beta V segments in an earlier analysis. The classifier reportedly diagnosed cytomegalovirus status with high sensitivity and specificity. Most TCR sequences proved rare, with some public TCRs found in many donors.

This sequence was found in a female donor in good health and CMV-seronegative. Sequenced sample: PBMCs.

The CDR3 here is CASSLGGGTGSYEQYF. In nucleotides, the CDR3 is TGTGCCAGCAGCTTAGGGGGCGGGACAGGTTCCTACGAGCAGTACTTC. The chain has TRBV5-4 and TRBJ2-7; 8 bases map to TRBD1. The V segment lost 2 bases and the J segment 1 base; nucleotides outside the gene matches: 8. Germline CDR1 SGHNT, CDR2 YYREEE (reference sequence). This CDR3 is 16 amino acids long.